These 16 T cell receptor beta chains were sequenced from one sample in a study of cytomegalovirus exposure and HLA in healthy donors. The PCR had 60 Vbeta and 13 Jbeta primers. Clones were sequenced by immunoSEQ multiplex PCR, and TCRdb holds only the in-frame ones, with some missing. Altogether over 45,000 clones are present, approximately 85% being singletons, with the ten largest covering 2% to 2.5%. Sequencing input: PBMCs. Source of these receptors: a boy younger than 18 in good health and CMV-seropositive.

This clone was seen a handful of times. This chain connects TRBV7-2 to TRBJ2-1, with D unclear. This CDR3 is built from 15 residues. The germline V gene has CDR1 SGHTA and CDR2 FQGNSA. The ends were cut back, 1 base at V and 0 bases at J, with 7 bases in the middle. The CDR3: CASSLDWSSYNEQFF. DNA for the CDR3: TGTGCCAGCAGCTTAGACTGGAGCTCCTACAATGAGCAGTTCTTC.

The chain uses TRBV7-2 and TRBJ1-5; 9 nucleotides agree with TRBD1. Per germline, CDR1 SGHTA and CDR2 FQGNSA. CDR3 size: 13 residues. J lost 7 bases, V lost 4 bases, and 2 bases had no gene match. The CDR3, as DNA: TGTGCCAGCAGCTCGGACAGGGGCCAGCCCCAGCATTTT. Residues: CASSSDRGQPQHF.

The chain joins TRBV12-5 to TRBJ2-2; 12 bases agree with TRBD1. In germline, CDR1 is LGHNT, CDR2 FRNRAP. Trimming cost V 8 bases and J 3 bases; bases outside gene matches: 7. The CDR3 runs to 16 residues. This CDR3 is CASSGTGGWDTGELFF. The CDR3 nucleotides read TGTGCTAGTTCCGGGACAGGGGGCTGGGACACCGGGGAGCTGTTTTTT.

V is TRBV12-5 and J is TRBJ2-1; a possible D gene is TRBD1 (6 bases). This CDR3 spans 13 amino acids. The V end lost 5 bases, the J end lost 6 bases, and 11 bases lay between the germline ends. The germline CDR1 and CDR2 sequences are LGHNT and FRNRAP. CDR3 protein: CASGLRTVNEQFF. The CDR3, as DNA: TGTGCTAGTGGTCTACGGACAGTCAATGAGCAGTTCTTC.

The V and J genes are TRBV11-2 and TRBJ2-7, with TRBD2 matching over 8 bases. V was clipped by 1 base and J by 6 bases; unmatched bases: 8. The CDR3 loop spans 15 amino acids. Germline assignment: CDR1 SGHAT and CDR2 FQNNGV. CDR3 amino acids: CASSLVPGLVVEQYF. In nucleotides, the CDR3 is TGTGCCAGCAGCTTAGTGCCGGGACTAGTGGTCGAGCAGTACTTC.

The chain recombines TRBV6-1 with TRBJ1-3, with D hard to call. Trimming took 2 bases from V and 0 from J, leaving 5 bases between them. CDR1 MNHNS and CDR2 SASEGT come from the germline V gene. The CDR3 length is 14 residues. CDR3 sequence reads: CASSESNSGNTIYF. In DNA form, the CDR3 reads TGTGCCAGCAGTGAATCCAACTCTGGAAACACCATATATTTT.

V is TRBV2 and J is TRBJ1-5; D is perhaps TRBD1 (6 bases). This CDR3 has 19 residues. The V end was cut by 3 bases, the J end by 6 bases, with 27 bases between. Per the germline V gene, CDR1 is SNHLY and CDR2 is FYNNEI. The CDR3 region has the DNA TGTGCCAGCAGTGAGGGACAAGAGGATTACAGTTGGGCCCGTCAGCCCCAGCATTTT. It specifies CASSEGQEDYSWARQPQHF.

This clone was observed once. Other DNA sequences in the same sample also yield this CDR3. The chain joins TRBV4-1 to TRBJ2-3, with 7 bases that match TRBD2. The CDR3 runs 16 residues. After removal of 4 bases from V and 8 bases from J, the junction contained 15 bases not matched to a gene. CDR1 is MGHRA and CDR2 is YSYEKL in the germline V gene. The CDR3 nucleotides are TGCGCCAGCAGCCCCCCGGGGGGACCGCTCTATGGTACGCAGTATTTT. Its protein product is CASSPPGGPLYGTQYF.

This sequence joins TRBV9 and TRBJ2-2, with 7 bases that match TRBD2. Germline V CDR1 and CDR2: SGDLS, YYNGEE. V gave up 4 bases and J gave up 5 bases; unmatched junction bases: 8. This CDR3 contains 15 residues. Here the CDR3 reads CASSTRDYPTGELFF. CDR3 nucleotide sequence: TGTGCCAGCAGCACCCGGGACTACCCGACCGGGGAGCTGTTTTTT.

The rearrangement uses TRBV6-6 and TRBJ1-4; 7 positions match TRBD1. Germline CDR1 is MNHNY and CDR2 is SVGAGI (reference sequence). The V segment lost 5 bases and the J segment 8 bases; nucleotides outside the gene matches: 11. The CDR3 contains 15 residues. In DNA, the CDR3 is TGTGCCAGCAGTAAGACGACAGGGATGAAGGAAAAACTGTTTTTT. Protein sequence: CASSKTTGMKEKLFF.

The V and J genes are TRBV20-1 and TRBJ2-1; 9 nucleotides line up with TRBD1. Germline V gene data show CDR1 as DFQATT and CDR2 as SNEGSKA (reference sequence). This CDR3 has 11 residues. The J segment lost 8 bases and the V segment lost 6 bases, leaving 2 bases of the junction unmatched. DNA of the CDR3: TGCAGTGCGGACAGGGGCCATGAGCAGTTCTTC. Translating it yields CSADRGHEQFF.

Of note for this clone: Other DNA sequences in this sample translate to the same CDR3. The chain employs TRBV6-5 and TRBJ2-4; possibly TRBD1 for D (5 bases). CDR3 length: 15 residues. Germline-derived CDR1 and CDR2 are MNHEY and SVGAGI. V dropped 5 bases and J dropped 7 bases, with 18 bases sitting between them. CDR3 residues: CASSRQQANKNIQYF. Here the CDR3 DNA reads TGTGCCAGCAGTAGACAACAGGCTAACAAGAACATTCAGTACTTC.

In this sample, this clone turned up once. The chain employs TRBV9 and TRBJ1-2, with a tentative D call TRBD1 (6 bases). The CDR3 has 17 amino acids. Germline V gene sequence: CDR1 SGDLS, CDR2 YYNGEE. V was shortened by 0 bases and J by 8 bases, with 23 bases between the two germline ends. The DNA of the CDR3 is TGTGCCAGCAGCGTAGCTACTGGGGCAGGGGTGGCATTGGGCTACACCTTC. Translated: CASSVATGAGVALGYTF.

This clone was recorded only once. The chain has TRBV2 and TRBJ1-1; D gene ambiguous. V was pared by 2 bases and J by 4 bases, with 14 bases between. Germline V gene lookup returns CDR1 SNHLY and CDR2 FYNNEI. This CDR3 contains 15 residues. The CDR3 loop is CASSELGGLVTEAFF. In DNA, the CDR3 is TGTGCCAGCAGTGAATTGGGCGGGCTGGTCACTGAAGCTTTCTTT.

This sequence joins TRBV5-6 and TRBJ1-2; D is unclear. The CDR3 is made up of 13 amino acids. V lost 4 bases and J 3 bases, leaving 10 bases between the germline ends. CDR1 and CDR2 (germline): SGHDT, YYEEEE. The CDR3 region has the DNA TGTGCCAGCAGCCCGCCCGGGGACTATGGCTACACCTTC. Translated, it gives CASSPPGDYGYTF.

The chain couples TRBV5-1 to TRBJ1-1; D uncertain. The germline gives CDR1 SGHRS, CDR2 YFSETQ. The CDR3 is 14 residues long. Trimming stripped 3 bases from V and 0 bases from J, with 9 bases between. The CDR3 reads CASSSGLLNTEAFF. In DNA, the CDR3 is TGCGCCAGCAGCTCCGGACTCCTGAACACTGAAGCTTTCTTT. Supplemented by reference TRBV5-1 and TRBJ1-1, the full variable domain reads KAGVTQTPRYLIKTRGQQVTLSCSPISGHRSVSWYQQTPGQGLQFLFEYFSETQRNKGNFPGRFSGRQFSNSRSEMNVSTLELGDSALYLCASSSGLLNTEAFFGQGTRLTVV.